What follows is one T cell receptor (beta chain) and its context. Its antigen is as yet unknown. The CDR3 covers 13 residues. In germline, CDR1 is KGHDR, CDR2 SFDVKD. Trimming left V 3 bases short and J 15 bases short, with 16 bases between. This specimen belongs to a study of blood T cells in healthy people across ages. Study-wide results and limits: CMV status of donors was not determined, possibly confounding expanded clonotype changes.

Through a sample-barcoded 5' primer and a J-beta primer mix, a second PCR was run for about 6 to 11 cycles. TCRdb reanalysed the 5' RACE reads using MiXCR and keeps one entry per CDR3 protein. The table records around 800,000 distinct CDR3 sequences, approximately 67% of them present only once. This receptor was obtained from a man aged 25 to 40 in good health. Specimen: blood. This sequence joins TRBV24-1 and TRBJ2-2; D gene ambiguous. The CDR3 loop is CATSDTFPGRMFF. The CDR3 coding sequence is TGTGCCACCAGTGATACTTTCCCCGGCAGAATGTTTTTT.